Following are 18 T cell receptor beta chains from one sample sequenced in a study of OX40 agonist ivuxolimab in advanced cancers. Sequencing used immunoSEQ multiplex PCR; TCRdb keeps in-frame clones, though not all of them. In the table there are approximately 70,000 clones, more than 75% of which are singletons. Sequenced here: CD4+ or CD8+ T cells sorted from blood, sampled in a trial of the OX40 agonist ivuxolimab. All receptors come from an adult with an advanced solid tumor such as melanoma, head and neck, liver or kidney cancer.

Here the CDR3 DNA reads TGTGCCAGCAGCTTAGGCGGGTCTGACTATGGCTACACCTTC. Encoded protein: CASSLGGSDYGYTF. The gene calls are TRBV7-9 and TRBJ1-2, with no clear D. Trimming removed 1 base from V and 3 bases from J, with 9 bases in between. This CDR3 spans 14 amino acids. Germline V gives CDR1 SEHNR, CDR2 FQNEAQ (reference sequence).

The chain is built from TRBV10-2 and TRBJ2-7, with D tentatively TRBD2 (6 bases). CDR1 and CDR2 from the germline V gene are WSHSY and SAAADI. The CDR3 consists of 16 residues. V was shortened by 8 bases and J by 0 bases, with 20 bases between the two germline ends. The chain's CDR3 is CASLMGRDLSSYEQYF. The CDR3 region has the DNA TGCGCCAGCCTGATGGGGCGGGATTTGAGCTCCTACGAGCAGTACTTC.

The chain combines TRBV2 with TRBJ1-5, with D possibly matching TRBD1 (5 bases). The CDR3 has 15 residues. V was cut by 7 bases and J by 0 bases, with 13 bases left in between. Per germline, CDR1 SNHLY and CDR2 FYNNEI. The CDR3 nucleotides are TGTGCCAGCACGGGTCAGGGTTATAGCAATCAGCCCCAGCATTTT. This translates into CASTGQGYSNQPQHF.

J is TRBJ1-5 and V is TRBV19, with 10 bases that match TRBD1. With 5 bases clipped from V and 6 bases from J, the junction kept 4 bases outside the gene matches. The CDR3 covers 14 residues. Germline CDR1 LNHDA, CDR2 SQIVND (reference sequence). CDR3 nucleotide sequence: TGTGCCAGTAGTGCGACAGGGGGCGGTCAGCCCCAGCATTTT. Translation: CASSATGGGQPQHF.

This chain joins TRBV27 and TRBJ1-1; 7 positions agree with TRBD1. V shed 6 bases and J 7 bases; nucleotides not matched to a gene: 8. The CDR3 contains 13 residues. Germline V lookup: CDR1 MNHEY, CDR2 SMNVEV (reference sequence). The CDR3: CASREGQPFEAFF. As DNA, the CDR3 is TGTGCCAGCAGAGAGGGACAGCCTTTTGAAGCTTTCTTT.

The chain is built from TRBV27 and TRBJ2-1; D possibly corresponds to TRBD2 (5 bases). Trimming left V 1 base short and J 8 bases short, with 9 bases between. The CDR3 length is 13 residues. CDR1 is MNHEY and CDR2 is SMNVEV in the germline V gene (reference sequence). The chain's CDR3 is CASSLLGRDEQFF. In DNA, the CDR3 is TGTGCCAGCAGTTTATTGGGGAGAGATGAGCAGTTCTTC.

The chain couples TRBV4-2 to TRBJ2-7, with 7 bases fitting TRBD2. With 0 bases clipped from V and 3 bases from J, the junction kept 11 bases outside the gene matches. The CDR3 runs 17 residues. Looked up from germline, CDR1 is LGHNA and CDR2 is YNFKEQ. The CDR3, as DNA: TGTGCCAGCAGCCAAGATTTCCTTAGCGGGCCCTTCTACGAGCAGTACTTC. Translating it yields CASSQDFLSGPFYEQYF.

CDR3 coding DNA: TGTGCCAGCTCAACCGCGGGAAGTGGAAACACCATATATTTT. Protein product: CASSTAGSGNTIYF. The V and J genes are TRBV18 and TRBJ1-3; unclear D gene. In germline, CDR1 is KGHSH, CDR2 LQKENI. V lost 5 bases and J 3 bases, leaving 11 bases between the germline ends. This CDR3 is built from 14 residues.

The chain's CDR3 is CASSLTGTGRSGYTF. CDR3 nucleotide sequence: TGTGCCAGCAGCTTAACCGGGACAGGGAGGAGTGGCTACACCTTC. The chain has TRBV7-9 and TRBJ1-2; the match to TRBD1 covers 9 bases. This CDR3 has 15 residues. Germline V gene data show CDR1 as SEHNR and CDR2 as FQNEAQ (reference sequence). V lost 2 bases to trimming and J lost 7 bases; unmatched junction nucleotides: 8.

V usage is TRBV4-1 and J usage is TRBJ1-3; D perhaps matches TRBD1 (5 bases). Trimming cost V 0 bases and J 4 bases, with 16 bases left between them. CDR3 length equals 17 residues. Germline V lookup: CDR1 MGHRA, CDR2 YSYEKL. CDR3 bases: TGCGCCAGCAGCCAAGATCCCCTGGGGGTAGCCGGAAACACCATATATTTT. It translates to CASSQDPLGVAGNTIYF.

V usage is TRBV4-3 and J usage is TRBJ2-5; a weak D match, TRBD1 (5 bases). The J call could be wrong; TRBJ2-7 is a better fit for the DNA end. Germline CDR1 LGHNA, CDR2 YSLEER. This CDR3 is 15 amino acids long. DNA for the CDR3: TGCGCCAGCAGCCAAGAGGCAGGGATTAACTACGAGCAGTACTTC. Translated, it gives CASSQEAGINYEQYF.

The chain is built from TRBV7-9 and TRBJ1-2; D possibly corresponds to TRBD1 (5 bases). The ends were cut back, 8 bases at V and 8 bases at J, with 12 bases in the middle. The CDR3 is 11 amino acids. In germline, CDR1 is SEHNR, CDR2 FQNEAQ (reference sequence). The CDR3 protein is CASPTGEGYTF. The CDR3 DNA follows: TGTGCCAGCCCCACGGGGGAGGGCTACACCTTC.

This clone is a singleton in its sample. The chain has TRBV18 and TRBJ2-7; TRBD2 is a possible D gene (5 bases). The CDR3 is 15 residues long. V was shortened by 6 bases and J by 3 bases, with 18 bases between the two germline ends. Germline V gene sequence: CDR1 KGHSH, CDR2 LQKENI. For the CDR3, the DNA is TGTGCCAGCTCTCCATGGACGGCTGCGGGCTACGAGCAGTACTTC. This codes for CASSPWTAAGYEQYF.

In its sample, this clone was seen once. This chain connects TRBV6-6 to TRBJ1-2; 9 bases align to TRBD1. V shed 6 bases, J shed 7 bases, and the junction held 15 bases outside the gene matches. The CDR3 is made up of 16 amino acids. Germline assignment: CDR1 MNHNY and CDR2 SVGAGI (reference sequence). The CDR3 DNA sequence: TGTGCCAGCAGGCGAAAACAGGGGGCGGAAACTGGTGGCTACACCTTC. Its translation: CASRRKQGAETGGYTF.

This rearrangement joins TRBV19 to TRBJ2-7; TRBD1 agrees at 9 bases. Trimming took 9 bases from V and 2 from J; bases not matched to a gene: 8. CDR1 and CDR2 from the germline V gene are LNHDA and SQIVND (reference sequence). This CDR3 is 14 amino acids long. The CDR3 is CASMAGQGAYEQYF. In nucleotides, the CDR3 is TGTGCCAGCATGGCGGGACAGGGAGCCTACGAGCAGTACTTC.

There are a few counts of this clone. CDR3 coding DNA: TGTGCCAGCAGCCCCGGGACAGGGGCTCTCTCTGGAAACACCATATATTTT. Residues: CASSPGTGALSGNTIYF. V usage is TRBV7-2 and J usage is TRBJ1-3; 10 bases align to TRBD1. The CDR3 contains 17 residues. Trimming removed 5 bases from V and 0 bases from J; junction bases left unmatched: 7. Germline CDR1 and CDR2: SGHTA and FQGNSA.

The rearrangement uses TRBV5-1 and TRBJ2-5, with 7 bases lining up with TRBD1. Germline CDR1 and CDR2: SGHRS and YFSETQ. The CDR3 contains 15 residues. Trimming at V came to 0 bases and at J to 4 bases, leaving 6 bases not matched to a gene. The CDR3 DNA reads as TGCGCCAGCAGCTTGGGAGACAGGGCCGTAGAGACCCAGTACTTC. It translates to CASSLGDRAVETQYF.

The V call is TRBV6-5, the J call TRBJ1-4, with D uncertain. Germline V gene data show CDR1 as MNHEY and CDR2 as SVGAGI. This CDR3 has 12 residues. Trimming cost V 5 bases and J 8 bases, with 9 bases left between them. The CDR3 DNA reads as TGTGCCAGCAGTGACCCCGAGGAAAAACTGTTTTTT. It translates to CASSDPEEKLFF.